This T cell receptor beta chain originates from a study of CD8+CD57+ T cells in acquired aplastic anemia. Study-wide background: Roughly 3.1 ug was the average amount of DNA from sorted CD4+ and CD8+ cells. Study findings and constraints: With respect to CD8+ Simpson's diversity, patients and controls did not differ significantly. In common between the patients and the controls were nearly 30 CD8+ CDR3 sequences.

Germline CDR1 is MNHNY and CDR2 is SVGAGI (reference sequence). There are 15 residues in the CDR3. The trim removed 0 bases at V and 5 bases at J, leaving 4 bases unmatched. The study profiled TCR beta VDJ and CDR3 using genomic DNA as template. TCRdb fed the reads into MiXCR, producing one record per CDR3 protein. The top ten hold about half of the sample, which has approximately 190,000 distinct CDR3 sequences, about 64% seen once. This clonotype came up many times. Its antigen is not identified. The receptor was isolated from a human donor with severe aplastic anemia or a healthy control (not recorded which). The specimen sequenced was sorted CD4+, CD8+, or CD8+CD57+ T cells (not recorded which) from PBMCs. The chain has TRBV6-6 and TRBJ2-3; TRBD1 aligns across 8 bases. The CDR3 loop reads CASSYSTGEGDTQYF. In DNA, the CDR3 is TGTGCCAGCAGTTACTCGACAGGGGAAGGAGATACGCAGTATTTT.